Shown below are 23 T cell receptor beta chains from a single sample sequenced in a study of Graves' ophthalmopathy and Graves' hyperthyroidism (dated by TCRdb to about 2018). The reads were generated on an Illumina HiSeq 2000. For repertoire sequencing, TCR beta CDR3 regions were amplified from RNA transcripts. The first round was an RT-PCR using HTBI primers with the Qiagen OneStep RT-PCR kit, and this first round was followed by a second-round multiplex PCR, then size selection and purification. Clones were called with MiXCR by TCRdb after fastp trimmed the public reads at Q25, and only in-frame beta chains were retained. CDR3 protein duplicates are merged, each entry listing the most common genes and DNA. The sample includes approximately 330,000 distinct CDR3 sequences, with around a sixth observed a single time. 9% to 15% of the sample goes to the ten largest clones. The sample was peripheral blood. The receptors originated from an adult man with Graves' ophthalmopathy.

This clonotype was seen repeatedly, ten times or more. J is TRBJ2-2 and V is TRBV5-1; the D is unclear. Germline V CDR1 and CDR2: SGHRS, YFSETQ. This CDR3 comprises 11 residues. Trimming removed 0 bases at V and 8 bases at J, with 2 bases between. The chain's CDR3 is CASSLEGELFF. The DNA of the CDR3 is TGCGCCAGCAGCTTGGAGGGGGAGCTGTTTTTT. Combining the CDR3 with reference TRBV5-1 and TRBJ2-2 gives the whole variable domain KAGVTQTPRYLIKTRGQQVTLSCSPISGHRSVSWYQQTPGQGLQFLFEYFSETQRNKGNFPGRFSGRQFSNSRSEMNVSTLELGDSALYLCASSLEGELFFGEGSRLTVL.

This clonotype was found many times. The chain uses TRBV7-6 and TRBJ2-7, with D perhaps matching TRBD1 or TRBD2 (5 bases each). V lost 8 bases and J lost 2, with 13 bases in between. The CDR3 is 13 residues long. Germline V CDR1 and CDR2: SGHVS, FNYEAQ. The CDR3 region has the DNA TGTGCCAGCGCCGGGACGGCGGCCTACGAGCAGTACTTC. It encodes CASAGTAAYEQYF.

This clonotype was detected many times. V usage is TRBV7-8 and J usage is TRBJ2-5; 8 bases fit TRBD1. CDR1 and CDR2 (germline): SGHVS, FQNEAQ. V gave up 4 bases and J gave up 5 bases; unmatched junction bases: 6. This CDR3 is built from 14 residues. The CDR3: CASSSDRVAETQYF. The CDR3, as DNA: TGTGCCAGCAGCTCGGACAGGGTTGCGGAGACCCAGTACTTC.

This clonotype was detected ten times or more. The chain combines TRBV20-1 with TRBJ1-1, with unresolved D. This CDR3 comprises 16 residues. Germline V lookup: CDR1 DFQATT, CDR2 SNEGSKA (reference sequence). The V end was cut by 6 bases, the J end by 4 bases, with 24 bases between. The CDR3 here is CSAKSKLTRGGTEAFF. The CDR3 region has the DNA TGCAGTGCCAAATCAAAGCTGACTCGGGGTGGCACTGAAGCTTTCTTT.

This clonotype was counted at least ten times. The chain couples TRBV7-2 to TRBJ1-3; D gene uncertain. Trimming stripped 5 bases from V and 0 bases from J, with 11 bases between. Per the germline V gene, CDR1 is SGHTA and CDR2 is FQGNSA. This CDR3 contains 15 residues. CDR3 nucleotide sequence: TGTGCCAGCAGCGCTACGCCGATCTCTGGAAACACCATATATTTT. Translation gives CASSATPISGNTIYF.

This clonotype came up many times. The genes are TRBV4-3 and TRBJ1-2, with a tentative D call TRBD1 (6 bases). Germline CDR1 reads LGHNA; CDR2 reads YSLEER. CDR3 size: 16 residues. Trimming removed 1 base at V and 2 bases at J, with 14 bases between. The CDR3 loop reads CASSQGPRTDNYGYTF. Written as DNA, the CDR3 is TGCGCCAGCAGCCAAGGGCCTCGGACAGACAACTATGGCTACACCTTC.

Many counts were recorded for this clonotype. CDR3 nucleotide sequence: TGTGCCAGCAGTTACCTCGGGACCAGGCTCTACGAGCAGTACTTC. This encodes CASSYLGTRLYEQYF. The genes are TRBV12-3 or TRBV12-4 and TRBJ2-7; TRBD1 or TRBD2 may be the D gene (5 bases each). The CDR3 has 15 amino acids. Between the trimmed V and J ends, which lost 4 bases and 3 bases, there was a span of 16 bases.

V usage is TRBV30 and J usage is TRBJ1-2; no reliable D call. Germline V gives CDR1 GTSNPN, CDR2 SVGIG (reference sequence). V was clipped by 2 bases and J by 8 bases, with 12 bases between them. CDR3 length: 12 residues. This CDR3 reads CAWSSDSGGYTF. CDR3 DNA: TGTGCCTGGAGTTCGGACTCCGGGGGCTACACCTTC.

In this sample, this clonotype turned up many times. The V and J genes are TRBV14 and TRBJ2-7; maybe TRBD1 (6 bases). This CDR3 region has 13 residues. Germline V lookup: CDR1 SGHDN, CDR2 FVKESK. Trimming took 3 bases from V and 4 from J, leaving 10 bases between them. CDR3 sequence (DNA): TGTGCCAGCAGCCAGGGGGCCGGGTACGAGCAGTACTTC. Translation: CASSQGAGYEQYF.

This clonotype was recorded at least ten times. The chain couples TRBV19 to TRBJ2-7, with 14 bases identical to TRBD2. V trimming: 10 bases; J trimming: 0 bases; junction bases outside the gene matches: 2. The CDR3 totals 14 residues. In germline, CDR1 is LNHDA, CDR2 SQIVND (reference sequence). In DNA, the CDR3 is TGTGCCACCGGGACTAGCGGGAGCTCCTACGAGCAGTACTTC. Protein product: CATGTSGSSYEQYF.

This clonotype has ten or more counts. This chain links TRBV30 with TRBJ2-7, with unresolved D. The CDR3 length is 11 residues. Germline V lookup: CDR1 GTSNPN, CDR2 SVGIG (reference sequence). V was clipped by 0 bases and J by 3 bases, with 3 bases between them. CDR3 DNA: TGTGCCTGGAGTGTTAGCTACGAGCAGTACTTC. Protein sequence: CAWSVSYEQYF.

The table lists this clonotype with many counts. The rearrangement joins TRBV12-3 or TRBV12-4 to TRBJ1-2; a weak D match, TRBD1 (5 bases). The CDR3 loop spans 14 amino acids. With 4 bases removed from V and 4 bases from J, the gap between germline ends came to 13 bases. The CDR3 protein is CASSSRQKGYGYTF. The CDR3 nucleotides are TGTGCCAGCAGTTCTAGACAGAAGGGCTATGGCTACACCTTC.

The V call is TRBV6-1, the J call TRBJ1-3; 8 bases align to TRBD1. The CDR3 is made up of 16 amino acids. Germline lookup yields CDR1 MNHNS and CDR2 SASEGT. Unmatched junction bases numbered 8, after V lost 6 bases and J lost 1 base. The CDR3 sequence: CASRPDRGRSGNTIYF. In nucleotides, the CDR3 is TGTGCCAGCAGACCCGACAGGGGAAGGTCTGGAAACACCATATATTTT.

This clonotype was detected many times. The chain employs TRBV7-2 and TRBJ1-2, with D perhaps TRBD1 (6 bases). This CDR3 region has 13 residues. Germline assignment: CDR1 SGHTA and CDR2 FQGNSA. V lost 5 bases and J 8 bases, leaving 15 bases between the germline ends. CDR3 loop: CASSLRDTRGYTF. CDR3 DNA: TGTGCCAGCAGCCTCCGGGACACTAGGGGCTACACCTTC.

This clonotype was counted many times. The chain joins TRBV12-3 or TRBV12-4 to TRBJ2-1; the D is unclear. This CDR3 is 15 amino acids long. Deletions cut 2 bases from V and 2 bases from J, with 10 bases between. CDR3 nucleotide sequence: TGTGCCAGCAGTTTATCCATGGTCGCCTACAATGAGCAGTTCTTC. As protein: CASSLSMVAYNEQFF.

The chain's CDR3 is CASSLPGLAGDEQYF. CDR3 bases: TGTGCCAGCAGCTTACCCGGACTAGCGGGAGACGAGCAGTACTTC. V usage is TRBV11-2 and J usage is TRBJ2-7; 13 nucleotides line up with TRBD2. The V gene end was trimmed by 2 bases and the J gene end by 5 bases; junction bases not matched to a gene: 3. The CDR3 contains 15 residues. Per germline, CDR1 SGHAT and CDR2 FQNNGV. The full variable domain, its missing parts supplied by reference TRBV11-2 and TRBJ2-7, is EAGVAQSPRYKIIEKRQSVAFWCNPISGHATLYWYQQILGQGPKLLIQFQNNGVVDDSQLPKDRFSAERLKGVDSTLKIQPAKLEDSAVYLCASSLPGLAGDEQYFGPGTRLTVT.

At least ten counts were recorded for this clonotype. The gene calls are TRBV5-1 and TRBJ2-7, with D perhaps matching TRBD1 (5 bases). The CDR3 covers 14 residues. The V gene's germline CDR1 is SGHRS and CDR2 YFSETQ. V lost 0 bases to trimming and J lost 2 bases, with 9 bases between them. The CDR3 nucleotides read TGCGCCAGCAGCTTGGAGGGGTTGACCTACGAGCAGTACTTC. It specifies CASSLEGLTYEQYF.

This clonotype came up many times. CDR3 sequence: CASSQGSFNYGYTF. CDR3 in DNA: TGTGCCAGTAGTCAGGGATCCTTCAACTATGGCTACACCTTC. The chain couples TRBV19 to TRBJ1-2; a weak D match, TRBD1 (5 bases). V lost 5 bases and J 2 bases, leaving 12 bases between the germline ends. Looked up from germline, CDR1 is LNHDA and CDR2 is SQIVND (reference sequence). This CDR3 contains 14 residues.

The rearrangement joins TRBV7-3 to TRBJ2-5, with D perhaps TRBD1 or TRBD2 (5 bases each). Germline loops: CDR1 SGHTA, CDR2 FQGTGA. This CDR3 is built from 12 residues. V gave up 3 bases and J gave up 7 bases, with 9 bases separating them. This chain's CDR3 is CASSLGVGTQYF. The CDR3 DNA reads as TGTGCCAGCAGCTTGGGGGTGGGGACCCAGTACTTC.

The CDR3 here is CASSPPPSDSYEQYF. CDR3 coding DNA: TGTGCCAGCAGCCCCCCCCCTAGCGACTCCTACGAGCAGTACTTC. The rearrangement uses TRBV13 and TRBJ2-7; tentative D call: TRBD2 (6 bases). The CDR3 extends over 15 amino acids. The V end was cut by 5 bases, the J end by 0 bases, with 14 bases between. Per the germline V gene, CDR1 is PRHDT and CDR2 is FYEKMQ (reference sequence).

This clonotype was observed at least ten times. The chain recombines TRBV27 with TRBJ2-7; unclear D gene. This CDR3 has 15 residues. Germline CDR1 is MNHEY and CDR2 is SMNVEV (reference sequence). V lost 9 bases, J lost 3 bases, and 21 bases lay in between. CDR3 region: CARDDGGVGNYEQYF. Here the CDR3 DNA reads TGTGCCAGGGACGACGGCGGCGTAGGTAACTACGAGCAGTACTTC.

In this sample, this clonotype turned up many times. The chain employs TRBV6-1 and TRBJ2-7, with D possibly TRBD1 on 5 matching bases. V was trimmed by 6 bases and J by 3 bases, leaving 12 bases between them. Germline assignment: CDR1 MNHNS and CDR2 SASEGT. CDR3 length: 13 residues. For the CDR3, the DNA is TGTGCCAGCAGCCTTGACAGAAACTACGAGCAGTACTTC. Protein: CASSLDRNYEQYF.

V is TRBV2 and J is TRBJ1-1; a weak D match, TRBD1 (6 bases). V lost 5 bases and J 3 bases, leaving 13 bases between the germline ends. This CDR3 spans 14 amino acids. Germline V gene data show CDR1 as SNHLY and CDR2 as FYNNEI. In nucleotides, the CDR3 is TGTGCCAGCAGTACTACAGGGTTATACACTGAAGCTTTCTTT. Translation gives CASSTTGLYTEAFF.